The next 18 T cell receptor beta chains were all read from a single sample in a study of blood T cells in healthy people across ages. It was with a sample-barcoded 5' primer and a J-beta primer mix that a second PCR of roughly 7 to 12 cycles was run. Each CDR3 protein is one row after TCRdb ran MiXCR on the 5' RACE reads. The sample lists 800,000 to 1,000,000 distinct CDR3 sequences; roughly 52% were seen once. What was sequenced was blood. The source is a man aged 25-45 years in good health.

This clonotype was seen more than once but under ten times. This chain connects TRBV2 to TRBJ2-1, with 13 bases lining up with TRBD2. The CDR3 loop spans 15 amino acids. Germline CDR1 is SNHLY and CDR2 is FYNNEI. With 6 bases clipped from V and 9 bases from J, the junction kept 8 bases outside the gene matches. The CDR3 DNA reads TGTGCCAGCAGAAAACTAGCGGGGGGGCCCGGTGAGCAGTTCTTC. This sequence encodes CASRKLAGGPGEQFF.

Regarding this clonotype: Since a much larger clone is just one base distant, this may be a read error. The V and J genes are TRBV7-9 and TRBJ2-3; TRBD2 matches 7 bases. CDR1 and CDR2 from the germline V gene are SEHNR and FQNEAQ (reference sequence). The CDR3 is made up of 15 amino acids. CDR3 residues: CAGSSQAGRTDTQYF. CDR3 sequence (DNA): TGTGCCGGCAGCTCCCAAGCGGGGCGCACAGATACGCAGTATTTT.

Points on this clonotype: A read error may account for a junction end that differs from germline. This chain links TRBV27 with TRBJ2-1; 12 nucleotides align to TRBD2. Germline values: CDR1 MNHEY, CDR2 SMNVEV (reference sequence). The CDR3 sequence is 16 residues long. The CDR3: CASSSGLAGPMDEQFF. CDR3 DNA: TGTGCCAGCAGTTCCGGACTAGCGGGGCCTATGGATGAGCAGTTCTTT.

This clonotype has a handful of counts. CDR3 nucleotides: TGTGCCAGCAGCTTAGCAGGGGGCGCCTACACAGATACGCAGTATTTT. Translating gives CASSLAGGAYTDTQYF. V gene TRBV7-2 combines with J gene TRBJ2-3; the match to TRBD1 covers 7 bases. The CDR3 covers 16 residues. V trimming: 0 bases; J trimming: 2 bases; junction bases outside the gene matches: 5. CDR1 is SGHTA, CDR2 FQGNSA, per germline.

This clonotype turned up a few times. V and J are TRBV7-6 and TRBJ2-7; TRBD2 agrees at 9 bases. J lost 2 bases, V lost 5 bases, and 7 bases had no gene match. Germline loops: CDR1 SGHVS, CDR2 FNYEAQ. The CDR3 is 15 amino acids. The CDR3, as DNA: TGTGCCAGCAGCCGAGCGGGGGGCTCTACCTACGAGCAGTACTTC. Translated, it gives CASSRAGGSTYEQYF.

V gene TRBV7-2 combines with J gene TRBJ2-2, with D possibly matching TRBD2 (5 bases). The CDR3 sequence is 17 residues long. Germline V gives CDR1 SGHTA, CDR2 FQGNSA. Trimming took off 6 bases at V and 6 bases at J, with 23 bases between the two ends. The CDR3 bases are TGTGCCAGCAGGCACAGTATGACTACCCGAGAGGCCGGGGAGCTGTTTTTT. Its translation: CASRHSMTTREAGELFF.

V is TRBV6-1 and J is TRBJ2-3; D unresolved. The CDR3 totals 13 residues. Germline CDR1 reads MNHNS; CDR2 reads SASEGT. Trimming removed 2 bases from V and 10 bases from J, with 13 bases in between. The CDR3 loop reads CASSETPGVAQYF. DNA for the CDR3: TGTGCCAGCAGTGAAACGCCAGGAGTAGCGCAGTATTTT.

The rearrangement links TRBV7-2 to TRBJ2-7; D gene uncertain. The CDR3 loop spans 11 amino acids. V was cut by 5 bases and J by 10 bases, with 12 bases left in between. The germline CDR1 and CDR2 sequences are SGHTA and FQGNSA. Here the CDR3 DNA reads TGTGCCAGCAGCCCCGAACAGCGACAGTACTTC. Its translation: CASSPEQRQYF.

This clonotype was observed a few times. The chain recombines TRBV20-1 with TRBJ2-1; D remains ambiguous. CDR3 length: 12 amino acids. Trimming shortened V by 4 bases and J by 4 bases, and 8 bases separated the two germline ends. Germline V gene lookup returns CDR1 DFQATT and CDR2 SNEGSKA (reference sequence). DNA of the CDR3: TGCAGTGCTAAAACAGATTACAATGAGCAGTTCTTC. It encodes CSAKTDYNEQFF.

The CDR3: CASSQEAWSNYGYTF. The CDR3 bases are TGCGCCAGCAGCCAAGAAGCCTGGTCTAACTATGGCTACACCTTC. This chain connects TRBV4-3 to TRBJ1-2; no firm D call. Germline V lookup: CDR1 LGHNA, CDR2 YSLEER. V was clipped by 0 bases and J by 0 bases, with 8 bases between them. There are 15 residues in the CDR3.

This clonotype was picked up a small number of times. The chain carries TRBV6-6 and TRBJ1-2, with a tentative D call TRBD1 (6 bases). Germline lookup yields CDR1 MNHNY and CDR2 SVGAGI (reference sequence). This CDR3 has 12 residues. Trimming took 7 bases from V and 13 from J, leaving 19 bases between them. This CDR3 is CASTEDSYLPTF. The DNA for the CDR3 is TGTGCCAGCACTGAGGACAGCTACCTCCCCACCTTC.

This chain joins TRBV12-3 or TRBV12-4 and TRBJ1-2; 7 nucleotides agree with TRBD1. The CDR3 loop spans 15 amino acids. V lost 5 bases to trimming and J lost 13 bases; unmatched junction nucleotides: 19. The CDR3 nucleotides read TGTGCCAGCAGTCACGGACAGGATCTGACAGGAGGGTGCACCTTC. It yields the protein CASSHGQDLTGGCTF.

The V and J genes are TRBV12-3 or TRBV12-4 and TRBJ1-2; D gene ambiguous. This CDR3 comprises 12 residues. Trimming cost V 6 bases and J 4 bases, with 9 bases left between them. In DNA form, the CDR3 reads TGTGCCAGCAGCACCAACCTCTATGGCTACACCTTC. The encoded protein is CASSTNLYGYTF.

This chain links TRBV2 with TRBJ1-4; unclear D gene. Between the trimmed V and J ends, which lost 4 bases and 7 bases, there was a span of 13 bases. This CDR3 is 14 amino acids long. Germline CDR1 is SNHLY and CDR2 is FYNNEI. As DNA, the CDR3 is TGTGCCAGCAGTGTGTCAGGAGGGAGTGAAAAACTGTTTTTT. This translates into CASSVSGGSEKLFF. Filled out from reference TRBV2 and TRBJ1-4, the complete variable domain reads EPEVTQTPSHQVTQMGQEVILRCVPISNHLYFYWYRQILGQKVEFLVSFYNNEISEKSEIFDDQFSVERPDGSNFTLKIRSTKLEDSAMYFCASSVSGGSEKLFFGSGTQLSVL.

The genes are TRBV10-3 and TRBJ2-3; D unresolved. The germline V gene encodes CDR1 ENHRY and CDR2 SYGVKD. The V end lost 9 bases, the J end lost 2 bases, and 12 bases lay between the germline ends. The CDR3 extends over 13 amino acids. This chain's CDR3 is CAIQGGSTDTQYF. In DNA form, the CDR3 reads TGTGCCATTCAAGGCGGATCCACAGATACGCAGTATTTT.

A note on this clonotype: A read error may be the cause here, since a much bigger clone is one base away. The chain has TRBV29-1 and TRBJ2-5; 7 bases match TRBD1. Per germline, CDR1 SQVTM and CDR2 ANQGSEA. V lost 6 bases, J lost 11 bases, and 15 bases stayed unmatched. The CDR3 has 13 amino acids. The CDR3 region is CSVETGITYGQYF. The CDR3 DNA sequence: TGCAGCGTCGAGACAGGGATTACCTACGGGCAGTACTTC.

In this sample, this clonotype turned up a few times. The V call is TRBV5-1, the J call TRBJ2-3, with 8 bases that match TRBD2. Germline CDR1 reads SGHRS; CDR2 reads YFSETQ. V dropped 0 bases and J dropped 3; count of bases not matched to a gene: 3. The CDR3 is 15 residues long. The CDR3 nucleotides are TGCGCCAGCAGCTTGGGTCAGCGGGGGACAGATACGCAGTATTTT. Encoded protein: CASSLGQRGTDTQYF.

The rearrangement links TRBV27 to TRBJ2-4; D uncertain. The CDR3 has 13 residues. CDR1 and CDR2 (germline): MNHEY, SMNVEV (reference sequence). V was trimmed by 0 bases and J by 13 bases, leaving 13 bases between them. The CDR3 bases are TGTGCCAGCAGTTTATCGGAAGGTTGTGAGCAGTACTTC. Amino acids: CASSLSEGCEQYF.